This T cell receptor (beta chain) was sequenced during a study of blood T cell repertoires in COVID-19. Original processing methods: The authors estimated nucleated cell counts from reference gene primer amplification. Generated by immunoSEQ multiplex PCR, the TCRdb table keeps only in-frame clones and is missing some. That table furnishes V, J and clone size, whereas the DNA furnished D and trimming. Among fewer than 500,000 clones, approximately 90% were seen once, and the ten largest hold roughly 1.8%. Individuals aged roughly 18 to 95 years were recruited from 24 US areas. Participant-reported clinical history was the basis for cohort assignment. V lost 9 bases and J 5 bases, leaving 11 bases between the germline ends. Germline V gene sequence: CDR1 LNHDA, CDR2 SQIVND (reference sequence). The CDR3 has 12 residues.

This clonotype was sampled from a woman under 30 with acute COVID-19. V gene TRBV19 combines with J gene TRBJ1-5, with D perhaps TRBD1 (5 bases). Sequencing was performed on PBMCs or T cells enriched from blood (not recorded which). CDR3 sequence: CASHRGDQPQHF. Here the CDR3 DNA reads TGTGCCAGCCACCGGGGGGATCAGCCCCAGCATTTT.